This TCR beta chain was sequenced during a study of T-cell memory formation after mild COVID-19. Study-wide findings and caveats: The study detected some responding clones in pre-infection memory, suggesting cross-reactive memory joined.

Turning to this clonotype: The target antigen is unknown.

TCRdb reprocessed the 5' RACE reads with MiXCR, giving one entry per CDR3 protein. The sample shows 350,000 to 450,000 distinct CDR3 sequences, about 24% of them seen only once. This sequence originates from an adult woman who had mild COVID-19 (a few samples of this study predate the infection). Cell type and time point are not known. The sequenced sample consisted of PBMCs or a T cell subset sorted from them (not recorded which).

The CDR3 nucleotides read TGTGCCACTGCGAGCCCGGGAGACACAGATACGCAGTATTTT. It translates to CATASPGDTDTQYF. The chain couples TRBV24-1 to TRBJ2-3; TRBD2 might be the D (6 bases). Germline-derived CDR1 and CDR2 are KGHDR and SFDVKD. The CDR3 is 14 amino acids. V was clipped by 10 bases and J by 2 bases, with 15 bases between them.